Sequencing of this T cell receptor beta chain was carried out in a study of T-cell memory formation after mild COVID-19. Barcoded TCR alpha and TCR beta cDNA libraries with UMIs came from 5'RACE using constant-segment primers. One entry per CDR3 protein results from TCRdb running MiXCR on the 5' RACE reads. The table includes 450,000 to 700,000 distinct CDR3 sequences, over 15% detected once. This clonotype came up a few times. V was shortened by 0 bases and J by 5 bases, with 13 bases between the two germline ends. Germline loops: CDR1 LNHNV, CDR2 YYDKDF (reference sequence). This CDR3 comprises 15 residues.

The TCR sequence derives from an adult woman who had mild COVID-19 (a few samples of this study predate the infection). Cell type and time point are not known. The chain links TRBV15 to TRBJ1-1; a weak D match, TRBD1 (5 bases). Sequenced: PBMCs or a T cell subset sorted from them (not recorded which). The CDR3 DNA reads as TGTGCCACCAGCAGAGATTGGGGGGAGGCGACTGAAGCTTTCTTT. It codes for CATSRDWGEATEAFF.